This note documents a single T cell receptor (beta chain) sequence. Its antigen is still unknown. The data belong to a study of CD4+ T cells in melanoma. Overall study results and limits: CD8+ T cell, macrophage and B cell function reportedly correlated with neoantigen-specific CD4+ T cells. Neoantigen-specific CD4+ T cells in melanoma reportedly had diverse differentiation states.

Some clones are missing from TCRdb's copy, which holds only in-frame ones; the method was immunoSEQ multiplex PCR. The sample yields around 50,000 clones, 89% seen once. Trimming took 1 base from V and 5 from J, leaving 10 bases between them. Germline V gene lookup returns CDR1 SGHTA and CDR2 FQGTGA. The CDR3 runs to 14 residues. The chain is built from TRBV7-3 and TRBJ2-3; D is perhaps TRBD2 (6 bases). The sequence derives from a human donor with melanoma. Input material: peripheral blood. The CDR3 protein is CASSLMGGIDTQYF. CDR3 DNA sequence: TGTGCCAGCAGCTTAATGGGGGGAATAGATACGCAGTATTTT.